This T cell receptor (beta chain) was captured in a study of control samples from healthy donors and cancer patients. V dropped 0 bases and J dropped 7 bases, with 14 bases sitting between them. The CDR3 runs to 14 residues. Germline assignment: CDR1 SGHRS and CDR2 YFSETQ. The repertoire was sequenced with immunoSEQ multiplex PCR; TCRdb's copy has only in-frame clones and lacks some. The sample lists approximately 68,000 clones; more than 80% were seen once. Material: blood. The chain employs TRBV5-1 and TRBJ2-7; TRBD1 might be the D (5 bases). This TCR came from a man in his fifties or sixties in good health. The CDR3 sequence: CASSLANPTEEQYF. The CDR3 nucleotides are TGCGCCAGCAGCTTGGCGAACCCGACAGAAGAGCAGTACTTC.